The 32 T cell receptor beta chains below come from one sample, sequenced in a study of CD8 T cells in ankylosing spondylitis (dated by TCRdb to about 2017). Here is what the overall study found, with its caveats: Blood from ankylosing spondylitis patients appeared to be characterized by a TCR beta motif made up of several highly homologous amino acid variants.

Library preparation was by 5' RACE. TCRdb records Illumina HiSeq 2500 as the sequencer. Using fastp at Q25 and MiXCR, TCRdb reprocessed the public reads and kept productive beta chains. Rows are combined by CDR3 protein, so each entry shows the most common genes and DNA. For this sample there are about 450,000 distinct CDR3 sequences; about 24% appear just once. The biggest ten clones account for 0.89% of the sample. Their recognized antigens are unknown. The sample was blood, either unsorted or a sorted T cell fraction (not recorded which). These receptors were taken from a male donor with ankylosing spondylitis.

V and J are TRBV3-1 and TRBJ1-6; D is uncertain. CDR3 length equals 14 residues. V lost 1 base and J lost 11, with 12 bases in between. CDR1 and CDR2 (germline): LGHDT, YNNKEL (reference sequence). CDR3 bases: TGTGCCAGCAGCCAAGCTCGCCGGGGTCCACCCCTCCACTTT. Translation gives CASSQARRGPPLHF.

The chain joins TRBV29-1 to TRBJ2-3; the D gene is possibly TRBD2 (6 bases). The CDR3 length is 13 residues. Trimming shortened V by 3 bases and J by 4 bases, and 11 bases separated the two germline ends. Germline V CDR1 and CDR2: SQVTM, ANQGSEA. This CDR3 reads CSVDGGGPDTQYF. In DNA, the CDR3 is TGCAGCGTTGATGGGGGAGGACCAGATACGCAGTATTTT.

This clonotype was detected many times. The chain uses TRBV6-2 or TRBV6-3 and TRBJ2-1; TRBD1 agrees at 11 bases. Germline assignment: CDR1 MNHEY and CDR2 SVGEGT. CDR3 length: 13 amino acids. V gave up 7 bases and J gave up 8 bases; unmatched junction bases: 4. The CDR3 DNA follows: TGTGCCAGCAAAGGACAGGGGGCATATGAGCAGTTCTTC. Translating it yields CASKGQGAYEQFF.

The genes are TRBV7-9 and TRBJ2-7; D ambiguous. There are 12 residues in the CDR3. Trimming took 6 bases from V and 2 from J, leaving 8 bases between them. Looked up from germline, CDR1 is SEHNR and CDR2 is FQNEAQ (reference sequence). The CDR3 bases are TGTGCCAGCAGTACAATCGCCTACGAGCAGTACTTC. Protein: CASSTIAYEQYF.

The count of this clonotype is one. The chain combines TRBV15 with TRBJ1-2, with D unresolved. Germline CDR1 reads LNHNV; CDR2 reads YYDKDF (reference sequence). Deletions cut 0 bases from V and 8 bases from J, with 13 bases between. The CDR3 spans 14 residues. CDR3 sequence: CATSRDRYGGGYTF. CDR3 DNA: TGTGCCACCAGCAGAGATCGGTATGGAGGGGGCTACACCTTC.

The chain combines TRBV9 with TRBJ2-7, with D perhaps given as TRBD1 or TRBD2 (5 bases each). Trimming shortened V by 3 bases and J by 0 bases, and 13 bases separated the two germline ends. Germline V gene lookup returns CDR1 SGDLS and CDR2 YYNGEE. The CDR3 extends over 15 amino acids. The CDR3 protein is CASSAGGAVSYEQYF. Here the CDR3 DNA reads TGTGCCAGCAGCGCTGGGGGAGCGGTCTCCTACGAGCAGTACTTC.

V gene TRBV3-1 combines with J gene TRBJ2-5, with TRBD1 identical over 10 bases. The CDR3 contains 15 residues. In germline, CDR1 is LGHDT, CDR2 YNNKEL (reference sequence). J lost 5 bases, V lost 5 bases, and 8 bases had no gene match. CDR3 nucleotides: TGTGCCAGCAGCTCATCCGGGACAGGGGTCGAGACCCAGTACTTC. Protein sequence: CASSSSGTGVETQYF.

J is TRBJ1-1 and V is TRBV20-1; D not resolved. The V end lost 3 bases, the J end lost 3 bases, and 11 bases lay between the germline ends. Germline CDR1 reads DFQATT; CDR2 reads SNEGSKA (reference sequence). This CDR3 comprises 13 residues. DNA of the CDR3: TGCAGTGCTAGCCCCCCTGGGTACACTGAAGCTTTCTTT. Protein product: CSASPPGYTEAFF.

This clonotype was picked up a small number of times. This chain uses TRBV12-3 or TRBV12-4 with TRBJ2-3, with unresolved D. The CDR3 loop spans 13 amino acids. The germline V and J ends were trimmed by 5 bases and 6 bases, with 12 bases remaining between them. The CDR3, as DNA: TGTGCCAGCAGTGCCGTTGGAACCGATACGCAGTATTTT. Protein sequence: CASSAVGTDTQYF.

This chain connects TRBV29-1 to TRBJ1-4; D may be TRBD1 (5 bases). This CDR3 is 13 amino acids long. Germline CDR1 and CDR2: SQVTM and ANQGSEA. The V gene lost 7 bases and the J gene lost 4 bases, with 13 bases spanning the gap. The CDR3: CSATGGDNEKLFF. For the CDR3, the DNA is TGCAGCGCCACAGGAGGGGATAATGAAAAACTGTTTTTT.

This clonotype appeared many times. The rearrangement uses TRBV29-1 and TRBJ2-1; TRBD2 aligns across 10 bases. V dropped 6 bases and J dropped 7; count of bases not matched to a gene: 15. Germline V gives CDR1 SQVTM, CDR2 ANQGSEA. The CDR3 spans 16 residues. CDR3 sequence reads: CSVHYPAGGPSNEQFF. The CDR3 DNA sequence: TGCAGCGTCCATTACCCAGCGGGAGGGCCCAGTAATGAGCAGTTCTTC.

The chain combines TRBV3-1 with TRBJ1-3, with D unclear. CDR1 is LGHDT and CDR2 is YNNKEL in the germline V gene (reference sequence). Deletions cut 1 base from V and 2 bases from J, with 6 bases between. The CDR3 extends over 14 amino acids. The CDR3 protein is CASSQGFTGNTIYF. CDR3 DNA: TGTGCCAGCAGCCAAGGATTCACTGGAAACACCATATATTTT. Full variable domain (missing parts from reference TRBV3-1 and TRBJ1-3): DTAVSQTPKYLVTQMGNDKSIKCEQNLGHDTMYWYKQDSKKFLKIMFSYNNKELIINETVPNRFSPKSPDKAHLNLHINSLELGDSAVYFCASSQGFTGNTIYFGEGSWLTVV.

The V call is TRBV30, the J call TRBJ1-1; maybe TRBD1 (5 bases). V dropped 5 bases and J dropped 1 base, with 11 bases sitting between them. The CDR3 has 13 residues. Germline V lookup: CDR1 GTSNPN, CDR2 SVGIG (reference sequence). The CDR3, as DNA: TGTGCCTGGGGATCACAGGAGAACACTGAAGCTTTCTTT. Translated: CAWGSQENTEAFF.

The J gene is TRBJ1-4, the V gene TRBV7-9; possible D gene TRBD1, 6 bases. Germline CDR1 SEHNR, CDR2 FQNEAQ (reference sequence). Trimming removed 5 bases at V and 4 bases at J, with 11 bases between. The CDR3 spans 14 residues. The CDR3 bases are TGTGCCAGCAGCCCTACAGGGTTTAATGAAAAACTGTTTTTT. Translating it yields CASSPTGFNEKLFF.

This clonotype was seen repeatedly, ten times or more. One junction end does not reproduce the germline sequence, and a read error may be involved. This chain connects TRBV5-1 to TRBJ2-7; no clear D gene. Per germline, CDR1 SGHRS and CDR2 YFSETQ. The CDR3 contains 12 residues. The CDR3 coding sequence is TGTGCCAGCAGCCCTGACTCCTACGAGCAGTACTTC. It yields the protein CASSPDSYEQYF.

This chain links TRBV7-9 with TRBJ1-6; 7 nucleotides agree with TRBD1. The V and J ends lost 0 bases and 9 bases, in that order; junction bases with no gene match: 8. Germline CDR1 reads SEHNR; CDR2 reads FQNEAQ (reference sequence). The CDR3 loop spans 16 amino acids. The CDR3 DNA sequence: TGTGCCAGCAGCTTAGCAGAGACAGGGCCCGGTTCACCCCTCCACTTT. It specifies CASSLAETGPGSPLHF.

This clonotype was counted between two and nine times. The chain carries TRBV20-1 and TRBJ2-1; D gene unclear. V was shortened by 1 base and J by 6 bases, with 4 bases between the two germline ends. The CDR3 consists of 11 residues. From germline, CDR1 is DFQATT and CDR2 SNEGSKA (reference sequence). CDR3 region: CSARAANEQFF. The DNA of the CDR3 is TGCAGTGCTAGAGCTGCCAATGAGCAGTTCTTC.

This chain connects TRBV2 to TRBJ2-1; possibly TRBD1 for D (6 bases). Germline V gene lookup returns CDR1 SNHLY and CDR2 FYNNEI. The CDR3 is 13 residues long. V lost 7 bases to trimming and J lost 4 bases, with 11 bases between them. CDR3 DNA sequence: TGTGCCAGCACAGGGGCTCCTTACAATGAGCAGTTCTTC. Translated, it gives CASTGAPYNEQFF.

The J gene is TRBJ2-7, the V gene TRBV5-1, with 12 bases fitting TRBD2. The length of the CDR3 is 17 residues. Losses at the gene ends were 0 bases for V and 0 bases for J; bases not matched to a gene: 4. The V gene's germline CDR1 is SGHRS and CDR2 YFSETQ. DNA for the CDR3: TGCGCCAGCAGCTTGGATGGACTAGCGGGAAGCTCCTACGAGCAGTACTTC. Translation: CASSLDGLAGSSYEQYF.

This clonotype showed up just a few times. The chain recombines TRBV20-1 with TRBJ2-1; the match to TRBD1 covers 10 bases. CDR3 length equals 15 residues. CDR1 is DFQATT and CDR2 is SNEGSKA in the germline V gene (reference sequence). V was pared by 0 bases and J by 7 bases, with 6 bases of the junction left unmatched. The CDR3 region is CSARDPRTGGNEQFF. The CDR3 DNA is TGCAGTGCTAGAGATCCTAGGACAGGGGGGAATGAGCAGTTCTTC.

This clonotype was observed a few times. The chain recombines TRBV20-1 with TRBJ2-7, with 10 nucleotides matching TRBD2. Germline V gives CDR1 DFQATT, CDR2 SNEGSKA (reference sequence). The CDR3 is 14 amino acids. The ends lost 3 bases at V and 3 bases at J; junction bases unmatched: 5. The CDR3 spells CSASPGTSDYEQYV. DNA for the CDR3: TGCAGTGCTAGTCCCGGGACTAGCGACTACGAGCAGTACGTC.

The chain has TRBV27 and TRBJ1-2; D perhaps matches TRBD1 (5 bases). CDR1 and CDR2 (germline): MNHEY, SMNVEV (reference sequence). The CDR3 totals 13 residues. V lost 3 bases to trimming and J lost 6 bases, with 11 bases between them. The chain's CDR3 is CASSFEPGNGYTF. For the CDR3, the DNA is TGTGCCAGCAGTTTCGAGCCAGGGAATGGCTACACCTTC.

This clonotype appeared a few times. The rearrangement links TRBV20-1 to TRBJ1-5, with D uncertain. V shed 4 bases and J shed 10 bases, with 20 bases lying between them. The CDR3 consists of 14 residues. Germline-derived CDR1 and CDR2 are DFQATT and SNEGSKA (reference sequence). The CDR3 loop is CSAKSSRAPGPQHF. The CDR3 DNA reads as TGCAGTGCTAAGTCCTCGAGGGCCCCGGGACCCCAGCATTTT.

This clonotype was recorded many times. V gene TRBV5-1 combines with J gene TRBJ1-1; D gene unclear. The germline CDR1 and CDR2 sequences are SGHRS and YFSETQ. Trimming removed 5 bases from V and 1 base from J, with 15 bases in between. The CDR3 loop spans 15 amino acids. The CDR3 reads CASSSNIRGNTEAFF. Written as DNA, the CDR3 is TGCGCCAGCAGTTCCAATATTCGGGGGAACACTGAAGCTTTCTTT.

The chain links TRBV12-3 or TRBV12-4 to TRBJ1-2, with D uncertain. This CDR3 is 14 amino acids long. With 6 bases removed from V and 4 bases from J, the gap between germline ends came to 15 bases. The CDR3 DNA reads as TGTGCCAGCAGGCTTCGGCAGTCAGGCTATGGCTACACCTTC. It codes for CASRLRQSGYGYTF.

The sample holds one count of this clonotype. This chain uses TRBV5-6 with TRBJ1-3; D not resolved. Germline V gives CDR1 SGHDT, CDR2 YYEEEE. Trimming cost V 0 bases and J 8 bases, with 3 bases left between them. This CDR3 has 11 residues. CDR3 protein: CASSLDYTIYF. DNA of the CDR3: TGTGCCAGCAGCTTGGATTACACCATATATTTT.

V is TRBV29-1 and J is TRBJ2-2, with TRBD1 as a possible D gene (6 bases). Germline-derived CDR1 and CDR2 are SQVTM and ANQGSEA. The germline V and J ends were trimmed by 2 bases and 4 bases, with 14 bases remaining between them. There are 15 residues in the CDR3. CDR3 in DNA: TGCAGCGTTGAAAGGCAGGGGATTGGCACCGGGGAGCTGTTTTTT. Translation gives CSVERQGIGTGELFF.

This chain connects TRBV2 to TRBJ1-1, with 9 bases that match TRBD1. Losses at the gene ends were 7 bases for V and 8 bases for J; bases not matched to a gene: 5. Germline V gene sequence: CDR1 SNHLY, CDR2 FYNNEI. This CDR3 contains 12 residues. The CDR3 is CASILQGAEAFF. In DNA form, the CDR3 reads TGTGCCAGCATTCTACAGGGGGCGGAAGCTTTCTTT.

This clonotype was seen many times. This rearrangement joins TRBV4-1 to TRBJ2-3; D tentatively fits TRBD1 or TRBD2 (5 bases each). V was shortened by 1 base and J by 0 bases, with 14 bases between the two germline ends. CDR3 size: 17 residues. CDR1 is MGHRA, CDR2 YSYEKL, per germline. The CDR3 sequence: CASSQGGRGPSTDTQYF. CDR3 coding DNA: TGCGCCAGCAGCCAAGGGGGACGGGGACCCAGCACAGATACGCAGTATTTT.

This clonotype has more than one count but fewer than ten. The rearrangement uses TRBV29-1 and TRBJ2-5, with 8 bases matching TRBD1. The J segment lost 5 bases and the V segment lost 5 bases, leaving 4 bases of the junction unmatched. The CDR3 consists of 12 residues. Germline V gives CDR1 SQVTM, CDR2 ANQGSEA. CDR3 coding DNA: TGCAGCGTTCGGACAGGGATGGAGACCCAGTACTTC. This gives the protein CSVRTGMETQYF.

This sequence joins TRBV3-1 and TRBJ2-1, with 7 positions matching TRBD2. CDR3 length: 16 residues. V shed 3 bases, J shed 8 bases, and the junction held 13 bases outside the gene matches. Germline V lookup: CDR1 LGHDT, CDR2 YNNKEL (reference sequence). CDR3 DNA sequence: TGTGCCAGCAGCCAGGGGTCACTAGCGCTAGCCGATGAGCAGTTCTTC. This sequence encodes CASSQGSLALADEQFF.

A note on this clonotype: A much more abundant neighbour one base away suggests this may be a read error. No conserved phenylalanine or tryptophan is present at the end of the CDR3, so a read error is the likely explanation. CDR3 sequence reads: CASSWAGAGANEQFL. CDR3 DNA sequence: TGTGCCAGCAGTTGGGCGGGAGCCGGAGCCAATGAGCAGTTCCTC. The chain combines TRBV12-3 or TRBV12-4 with TRBJ2-1; 7 positions agree with TRBD2. The CDR3 extends over 15 amino acids. The V and J ends lost 4 bases and 6 bases, in that order; junction bases with no gene match: 9.